Reported below is one T cell receptor beta chain. Its target is not known. The time point denotes: week 35, safety follow-up. A single vaccine dose contained 300 ug of mutant IDH1 20-mer peptide, and topical imiquimod was used with it. New WHO grade 3 or 4 astrocytomas that were IDH1-mutant and ATRX-lost had been found in donors. Sequenced by immunoSEQ multiplex PCR; TCRdb stores in-frame clones only, minus some. The data show about 64,000 clones, about 74% seen once. These data come from a study of a mutant IDH1 vaccine in newly diagnosed glioma. Study-wide context: Patients were started on vaccination 4-6 weeks after radiotherapy alone, or with temozolomide cycles. Patients under treatment included approximately 60% males and 37.5% females and had a mean age of 40.4 years.

Findings and caveats of the study: Changes in top peripheral clonotypes did not appear linked to pseudoprogression.

CDR3 length equals 14 residues. The V gene's germline CDR1 is SGDLS and CDR2 YYNGEE. Trimming cost V 3 bases and J 7 bases; bases outside gene matches: 1. The TCR sequence derives from a man over 45 with glioma. The chain employs TRBV9 and TRBJ2-2; 12 positions match TRBD2. Sequenced here: PBMCs, sampled from a glioma patient whose treatment included an IDH1 peptide vaccine. The CDR3 loop is CASSGGLAGGELFF. In nucleotides, the CDR3 is TGTGCCAGCAGCGGGGGACTAGCGGGCGGGGAGCTGTTTTTT.